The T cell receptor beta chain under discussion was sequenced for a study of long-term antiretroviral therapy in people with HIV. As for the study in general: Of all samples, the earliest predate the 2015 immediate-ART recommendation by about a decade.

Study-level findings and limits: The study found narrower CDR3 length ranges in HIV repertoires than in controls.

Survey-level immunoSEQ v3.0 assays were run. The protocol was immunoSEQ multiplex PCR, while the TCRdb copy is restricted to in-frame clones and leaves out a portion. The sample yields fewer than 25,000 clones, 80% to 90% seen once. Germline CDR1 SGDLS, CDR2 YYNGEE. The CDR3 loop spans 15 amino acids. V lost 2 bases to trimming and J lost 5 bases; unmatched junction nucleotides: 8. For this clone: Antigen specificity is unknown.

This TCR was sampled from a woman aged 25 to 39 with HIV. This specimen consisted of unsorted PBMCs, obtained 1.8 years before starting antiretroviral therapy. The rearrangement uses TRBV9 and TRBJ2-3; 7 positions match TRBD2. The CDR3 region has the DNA TGTGCCAGCAGCGTGCAAGCGGGGTCGGGAGATACGCAGTATTTT. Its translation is CASSVQAGSGDTQYF.